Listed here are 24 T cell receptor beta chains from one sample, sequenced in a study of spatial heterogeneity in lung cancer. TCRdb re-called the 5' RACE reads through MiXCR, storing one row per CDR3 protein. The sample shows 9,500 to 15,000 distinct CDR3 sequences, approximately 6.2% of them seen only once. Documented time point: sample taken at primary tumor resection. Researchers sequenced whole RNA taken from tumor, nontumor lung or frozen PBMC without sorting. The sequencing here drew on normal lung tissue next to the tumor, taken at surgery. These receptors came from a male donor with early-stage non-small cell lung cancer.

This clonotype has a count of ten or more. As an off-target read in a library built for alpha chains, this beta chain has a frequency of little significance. In DNA, the CDR3 is TGCAGCGCACACCACGACAGCACTGAAGCTTTCTTT. It is translated as CSAHHDSTEAFF. This chain links TRBV29-1 with TRBJ1-1, with a weak D call TRBD1 (5 bases). Germline V CDR1 and CDR2: SQVTM, ANQGSEA. This CDR3 is built from 12 residues. The V end lost 7 bases, the J end lost 4 bases, and 13 bases lay between the germline ends. The full variable domain, completed using reference TRBV29-1 and TRBJ1-1, is SAVISQKPSRDICQRGTSLTIQCQVDSQVTMMFWYRQQPGQSLTLIATANQGSEATYESGFVIDKFPISRPNLTFSTLTVSNMSPEDSSIYLCSAHHDSTEAFFGQGTRLTVV.

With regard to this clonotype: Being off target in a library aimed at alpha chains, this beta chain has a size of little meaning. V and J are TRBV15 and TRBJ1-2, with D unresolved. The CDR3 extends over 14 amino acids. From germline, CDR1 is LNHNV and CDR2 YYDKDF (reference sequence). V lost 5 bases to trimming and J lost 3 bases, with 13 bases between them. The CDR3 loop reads CATSADRAYYGYTF. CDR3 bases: TGTGCCACCAGCGCAGACCGCGCTTACTATGGCTACACCTTC. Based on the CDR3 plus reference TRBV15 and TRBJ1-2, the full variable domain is DAMVIQNPRYQVTQFGKPVTLSCSQTLNHNVMYWYQQKSSQAPKLLFHYYDKDFNNEADTPDNFQSRRPNTSFCFLDIRSPGLGDTAMYLCATSADRAYYGYTFGSGTRLTVV.

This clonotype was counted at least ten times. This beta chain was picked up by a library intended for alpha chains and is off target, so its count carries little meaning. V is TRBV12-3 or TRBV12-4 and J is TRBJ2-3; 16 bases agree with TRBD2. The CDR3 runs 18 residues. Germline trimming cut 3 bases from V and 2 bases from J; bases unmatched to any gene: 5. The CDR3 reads CASSLGTSGRAFTDTQYF. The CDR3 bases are TGTGCCAGCAGTTTGGGGACTAGCGGGAGGGCCTTCACAGATACGCAGTATTTT.

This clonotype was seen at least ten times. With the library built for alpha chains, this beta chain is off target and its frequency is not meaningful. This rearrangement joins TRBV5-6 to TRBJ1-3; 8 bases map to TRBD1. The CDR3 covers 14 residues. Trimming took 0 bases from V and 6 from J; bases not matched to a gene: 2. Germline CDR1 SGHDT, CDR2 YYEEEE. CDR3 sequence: CASSLGQGANTIYF. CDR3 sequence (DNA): TGTGCCAGCAGCTTGGGGCAGGGGGCAAACACCATATATTTT.

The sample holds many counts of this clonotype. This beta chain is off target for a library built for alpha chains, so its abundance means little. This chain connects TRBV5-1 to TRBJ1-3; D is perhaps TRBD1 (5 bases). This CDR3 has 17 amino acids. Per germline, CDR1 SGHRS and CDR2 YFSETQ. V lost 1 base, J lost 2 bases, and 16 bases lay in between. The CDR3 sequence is CASSLQALSRAGNTIYF. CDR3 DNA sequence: TGCGCCAGCAGCTTGCAGGCATTGAGCAGGGCTGGAAACACCATATATTTT.

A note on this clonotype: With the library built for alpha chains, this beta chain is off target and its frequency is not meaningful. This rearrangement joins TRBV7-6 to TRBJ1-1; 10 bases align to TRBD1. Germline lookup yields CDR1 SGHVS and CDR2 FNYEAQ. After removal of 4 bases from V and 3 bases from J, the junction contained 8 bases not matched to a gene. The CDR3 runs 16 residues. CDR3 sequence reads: CASSSGTGDGHTEAFF. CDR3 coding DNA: TGTGCCAGCAGCTCAGGGACAGGGGATGGGCACACTGAAGCTTTCTTT.

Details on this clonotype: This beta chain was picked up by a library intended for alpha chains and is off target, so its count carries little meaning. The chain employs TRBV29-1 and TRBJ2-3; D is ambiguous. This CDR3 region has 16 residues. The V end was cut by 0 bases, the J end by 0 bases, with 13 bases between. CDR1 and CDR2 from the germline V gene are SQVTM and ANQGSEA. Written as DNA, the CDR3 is TGCAGCGTTGAAGATTCTATCATCGGGAGCACAGATACGCAGTATTTT. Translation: CSVEDSIIGSTDTQYF.

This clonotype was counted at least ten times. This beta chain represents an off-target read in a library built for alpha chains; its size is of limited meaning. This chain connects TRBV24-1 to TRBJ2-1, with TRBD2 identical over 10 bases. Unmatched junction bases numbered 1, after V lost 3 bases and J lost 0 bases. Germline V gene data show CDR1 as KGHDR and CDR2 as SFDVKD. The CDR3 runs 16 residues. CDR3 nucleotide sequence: TGTGCCACCAGTGATCCTAGCGGGAGCTCCTACAATGAGCAGTTCTTC. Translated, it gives CATSDPSGSSYNEQFF.

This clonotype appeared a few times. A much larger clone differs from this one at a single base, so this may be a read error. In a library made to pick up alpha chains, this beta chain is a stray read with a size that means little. CDR3 amino acids: CASSSSRWTGFYNEQFF. Here the CDR3 DNA reads TGCGCCAGCAGTTCTTCTCGGTGGACAGGCTTTTACAATGAGCAGTTCTTC. The chain has TRBV5-1 and TRBJ2-1; TRBD1 aligns across 7 bases. CDR1 is SGHRS and CDR2 is YFSETQ in the germline V gene. The CDR3 extends over 17 amino acids. V lost 5 bases to trimming and J lost 4 bases; unmatched junction nucleotides: 15.

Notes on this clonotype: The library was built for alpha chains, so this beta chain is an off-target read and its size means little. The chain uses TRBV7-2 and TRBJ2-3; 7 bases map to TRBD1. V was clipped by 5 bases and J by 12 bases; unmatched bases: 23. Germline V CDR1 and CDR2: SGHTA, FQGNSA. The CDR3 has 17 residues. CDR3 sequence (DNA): TGTGCCAGCAGCCCATCTATAGGGTCCACTATAGGGGGCACACAGTATTTT. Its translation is CASSPSIGSTIGGTQYF.

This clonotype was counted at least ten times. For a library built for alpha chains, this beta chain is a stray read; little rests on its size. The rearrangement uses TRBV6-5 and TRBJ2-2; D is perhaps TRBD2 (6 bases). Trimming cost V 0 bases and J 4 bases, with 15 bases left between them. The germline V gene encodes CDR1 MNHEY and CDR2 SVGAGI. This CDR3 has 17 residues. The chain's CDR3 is CASSYSITGASTGELFF. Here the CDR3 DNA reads TGTGCCAGCAGTTACTCGATTACGGGAGCTAGCACCGGGGAGCTGTTTTTT.

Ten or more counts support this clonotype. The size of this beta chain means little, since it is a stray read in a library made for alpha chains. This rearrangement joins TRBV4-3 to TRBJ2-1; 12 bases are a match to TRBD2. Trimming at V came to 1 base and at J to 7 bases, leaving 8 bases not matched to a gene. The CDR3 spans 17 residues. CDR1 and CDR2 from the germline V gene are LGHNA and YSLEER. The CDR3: CASSQGLAGGAENEQFF. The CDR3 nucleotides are TGCGCCAGCAGCCAAGGGCTAGCGGGAGGGGCGGAAAATGAGCAGTTCTTC.

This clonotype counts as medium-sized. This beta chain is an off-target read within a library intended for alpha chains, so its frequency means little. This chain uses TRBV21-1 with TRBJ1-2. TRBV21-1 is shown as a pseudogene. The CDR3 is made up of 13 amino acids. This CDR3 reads CASSKVRQLGYTF. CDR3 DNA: TGTGCCAGCAGCAAAGTGAGGCAGTTGGGCTACACCTTC.

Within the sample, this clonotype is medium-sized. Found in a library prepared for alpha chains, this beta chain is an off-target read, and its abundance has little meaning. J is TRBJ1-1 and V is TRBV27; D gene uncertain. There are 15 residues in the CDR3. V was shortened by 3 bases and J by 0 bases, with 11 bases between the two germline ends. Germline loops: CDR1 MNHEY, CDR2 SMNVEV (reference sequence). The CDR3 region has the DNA TGTGCCAGCAGTTTTGGGGAGGACTTGAACACTGAAGCTTTCTTT. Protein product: CASSFGEDLNTEAFF.

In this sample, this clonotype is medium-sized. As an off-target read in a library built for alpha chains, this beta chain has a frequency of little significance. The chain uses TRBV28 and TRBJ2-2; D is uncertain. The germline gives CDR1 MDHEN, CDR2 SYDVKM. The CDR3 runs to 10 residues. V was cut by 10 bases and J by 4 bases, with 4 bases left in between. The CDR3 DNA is TGTGCCACCTCCACCGGGGAGCTGTTTTTT. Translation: CATSTGELFF. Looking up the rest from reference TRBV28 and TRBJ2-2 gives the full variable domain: DVKVTQSSRYLVKRTGEKVFLECVQDMDHENMFWYRQDPGLGLRLIYFSYDVKMKEKGDIPEGYSVSREKKERFSLILESASTNQTSMYLCATSTGELFFGEGSRLTVL.

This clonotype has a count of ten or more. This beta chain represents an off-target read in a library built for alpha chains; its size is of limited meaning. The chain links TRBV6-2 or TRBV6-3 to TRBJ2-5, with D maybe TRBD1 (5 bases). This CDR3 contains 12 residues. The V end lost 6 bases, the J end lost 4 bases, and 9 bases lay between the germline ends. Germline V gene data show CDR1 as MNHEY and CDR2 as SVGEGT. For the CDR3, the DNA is TGTGCCAGCAGAGGGGAAAGAGAGACCCAGTACTTC. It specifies CASRGERETQYF.

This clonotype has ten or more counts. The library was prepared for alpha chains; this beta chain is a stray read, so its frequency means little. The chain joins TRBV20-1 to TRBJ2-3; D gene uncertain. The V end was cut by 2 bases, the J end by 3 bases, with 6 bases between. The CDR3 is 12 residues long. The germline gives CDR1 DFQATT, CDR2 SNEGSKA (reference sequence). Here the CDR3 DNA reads TGCAGTGCTAGACAAGAAACAGATACGCAGTATTTT. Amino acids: CSARQETDTQYF.

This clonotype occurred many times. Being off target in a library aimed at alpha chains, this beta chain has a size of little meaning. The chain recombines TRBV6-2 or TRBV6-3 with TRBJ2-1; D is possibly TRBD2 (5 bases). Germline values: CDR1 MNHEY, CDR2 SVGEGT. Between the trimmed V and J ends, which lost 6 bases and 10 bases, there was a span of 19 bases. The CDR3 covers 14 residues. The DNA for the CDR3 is TGTGCCAGCAGCGGAAGCGGATTTTACGCCGAGCAGTTCTTC. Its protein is CASSGSGFYAEQFF.

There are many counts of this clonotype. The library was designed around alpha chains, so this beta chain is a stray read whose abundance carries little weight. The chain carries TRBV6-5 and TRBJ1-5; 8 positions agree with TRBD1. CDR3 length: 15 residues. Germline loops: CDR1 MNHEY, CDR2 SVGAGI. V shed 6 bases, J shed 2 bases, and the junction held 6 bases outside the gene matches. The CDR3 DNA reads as TGTGCCAGCAGACGGACAGGGTTAGGCAATCAGCCCCAGCATTTT. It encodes CASRRTGLGNQPQHF.

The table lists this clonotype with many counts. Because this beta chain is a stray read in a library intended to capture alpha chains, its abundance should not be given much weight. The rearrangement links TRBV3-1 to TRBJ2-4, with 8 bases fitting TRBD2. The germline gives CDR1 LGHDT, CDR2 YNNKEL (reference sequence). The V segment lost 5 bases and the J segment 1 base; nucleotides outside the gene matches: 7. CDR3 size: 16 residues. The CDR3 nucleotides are TGTGCCAGCAGCGCACCTAGCGGGTCGGCCAAAAACATTCAGTACTTC. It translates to CASSAPSGSAKNIQYF.

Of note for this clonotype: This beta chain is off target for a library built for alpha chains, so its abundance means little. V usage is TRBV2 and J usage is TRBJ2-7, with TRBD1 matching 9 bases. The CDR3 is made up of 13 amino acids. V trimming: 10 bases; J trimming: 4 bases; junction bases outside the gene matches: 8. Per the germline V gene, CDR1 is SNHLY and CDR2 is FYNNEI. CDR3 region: CAIRTGADYEQYF. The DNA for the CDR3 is TGTGCCATCCGGACAGGGGCAGATTACGAGCAGTACTTC.

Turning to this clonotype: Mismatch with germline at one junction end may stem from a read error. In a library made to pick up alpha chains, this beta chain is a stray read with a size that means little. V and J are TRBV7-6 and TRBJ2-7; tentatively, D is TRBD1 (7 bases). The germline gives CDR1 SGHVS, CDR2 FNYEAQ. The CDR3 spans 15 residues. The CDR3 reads CASSLEGQPSYEQHF. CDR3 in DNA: TGTGCCAGCAGCTTGGAGGGACAGCCCTCCTACGAGCAGCACTTC. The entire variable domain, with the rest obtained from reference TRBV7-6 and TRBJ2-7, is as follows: GAGVSQSPRYKVTKRGQDVALRCDPISGHVSLYWYRQALGQGPEFLTYFNYEAQQDKSGLPNDRFSAERPEGSISTLTIQRTEQRDSAMYRCASSLEGQPSYEQHFGPGTRLTVT.

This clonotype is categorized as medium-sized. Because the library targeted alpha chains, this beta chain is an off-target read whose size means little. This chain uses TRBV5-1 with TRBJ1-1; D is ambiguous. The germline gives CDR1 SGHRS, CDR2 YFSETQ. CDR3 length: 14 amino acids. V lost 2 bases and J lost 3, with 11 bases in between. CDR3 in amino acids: CASSFTGRDTEAFF. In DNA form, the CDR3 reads TGCGCCAGCAGCTTCACCGGGAGAGACACTGAAGCTTTCTTT.

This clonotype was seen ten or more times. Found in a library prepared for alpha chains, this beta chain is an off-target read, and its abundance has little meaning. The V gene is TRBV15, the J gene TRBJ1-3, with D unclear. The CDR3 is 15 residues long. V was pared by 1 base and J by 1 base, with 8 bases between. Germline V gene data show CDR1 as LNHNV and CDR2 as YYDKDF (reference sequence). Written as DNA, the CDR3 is TGTGCCACCAGCAGAGCACGGGCTTCTGGAAACACCATATATTTT. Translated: CATSRARASGNTIYF.